Reported below is one T cell receptor beta chain. Treatment given: some 20 received Ad26.COV2.S at low or high dose, single or two shots; several received placebo; per-sample allocation not given. After the first vaccine or placebo injection, samples were drawn on day 63. Its platform was an Ad26 vector, and its expressed antigen was Wuhan-strain SARS-CoV-2 spike. This record belongs to a study of Ad26.COV2.S vaccination and SARS-CoV-2 variants. The assay was immunoSEQ multiplex PCR, and TCRdb's table has in-frame clones only and misses some. The sample has roughly 680,000 clones, roughly 90% seen once; the top ten hold approximately 1.5%. This TCR was sampled from a person between 18 and 60 years old who received the Ad26.COV2.S COVID-19 vaccine or a placebo. The starting material was peripheral blood, obtained in a trial of Ad26.COV2.S vaccine versus placebo.

The CDR3 reads CASSLGGGPGNEQFF. The DNA of the CDR3 is TGTGCCAGCAGCTTAGGAGGGGGCCCTGGGAATGAGCAGTTCTTC. The rearrangement links TRBV7-9 to TRBJ2-1; 7 bases line up with TRBD1. The J segment lost 7 bases and the V segment lost 1 base, leaving 7 bases of the junction unmatched. This CDR3 is 15 amino acids long. Per germline, CDR1 SEHNR and CDR2 FQNEAQ (reference sequence).